This is a list of T cell receptor beta chains from one sample in a study of CD8 T cells in Susac syndrome. TCRdb reprocessed the immunoSEQ multiplex PCR reads via MiXCR and lists one record per CDR3 protein. The table records some 65,000 distinct CDR3 sequences, about 94% of them present only once. The specimen was CD8+ T cells from PBMCs. The receptors derive from a human donor with multiple sclerosis. CDR3s include the opening cysteine and the closing phenylalanine or tryptophan. A D gene is named only where the DNA matches it firmly. Clone size is not always given. Where it is, it says once, few, many or a class for expanded clones.

j_call,cdr3_length,v_call,d_call,clone_size,cdr3_aa,cdr3_nt
TRBJ2-1,14,TRBV5-4,NA,NA,CASSSEGPYNEQFF,TGTGCCAGCAGCTCCGAGGGGCCCTACAATGAGCAGTTCTTC
TRBJ2-7,11,TRBV29-1,NA,NA,CSAAGSYEQYF,TGCAGTGCGGCGGGGAGCTACGAGCAGTACTTC
TRBJ1-1,12,TRBV12-3/TRBV12-4,NA,once,CASSFMGTEAFF,TGTGCCAGCAGTTTCATGGGCACTGAAGCTTTCTTT
TRBJ1-6,15,TRBV12-3/TRBV12-4,TRBD1,NA,CASRATGQLNSPLHF,TGTGCCAGCAGAGCGACGGGACAGCTTAATTCACCCCTCCACTTT
TRBJ2-7,15,TRBV7-2,NA,NA,CASSLRADFAYEQYF,TGTGCCAGCAGCTTAAGGGCGGACTTCGCCTACGAGCAGTACTTC
TRBJ1-1,11,TRBV4-1,NA,NA,CASSAGGEAFF,TGCGCCAGCAGCGCCGGAGGTGAAGCTTTCTTT
TRBJ2-7,15,TRBV6-2/TRBV6-3,NA,NA,CASSYSTSGAYEQYF,TGTGCCAGCAGTTACTCGACATCAGGGGCTTACGAGCAGTACTTC
TRBJ1-2,12,TRBV30,TRBD1,NA,CAWGGQAYGYTF,TGTGCCTGGGGGGGACAGGCCTATGGCTACACCTTC
TRBJ1-2,16,TRBV12-3/TRBV12-4,TRBD1,once,CASSHSSRQGAYGYTF,TGTGCCAGCAGTCATTCCTCCCGACAGGGGGCCTATGGCTACACCTTC
TRBJ2-7,16,TRBV12-3/TRBV12-4,TRBD1,few,CASSSPVGTGSYEQYF,TGTGCCAGCAGTTCCCCCGTGGGGACAGGGTCCTACGAGCAGTACTTC
TRBJ1-2,17,TRBV13,TRBD1,NA,CASSGGPRQGASYGYTF,TGTGCCAGCAGCGGGGGGCCCAGACAGGGGGCGAGCTATGGCTACACCTTC
TRBJ1-2,12,TRBV14,NA,few,CASSASNYGYTF,TGTGCCAGCAGTGCGTCTAACTATGGCTACACCTTC
TRBJ2-7,15,TRBV4-1,NA,NA,CASSPRQGASYEQYF,TGCGCCAGCAGCCCTAGACAAGGGGCCTCCTACGAGCAGTACTTC
TRBJ2-3,13,TRBV4-1,NA,NA,CASSQVLGDTQYF,TGCGCCAGCAGCCAAGTGTTAGGGGATACGCAGTATTTT
TRBJ1-1,16,TRBV27,TRBD1,NA,CASSSQTGGKNTEAFF,TGTGCCAGCAGTTCCCAGACAGGGGGAAAGAACACTGAAGCTTTCTTT
TRBJ2-7,13,TRBV20-1,NA,NA,CSASGQVLYEQYF,TGCAGTGCTAGTGGTCAGGTCCTTTACGAGCAGTACTTC
TRBJ2-7,16,TRBV4-3,TRBD1,NA,CASSQDGPGGFREQYF,TGCGCCAGCAGCCAAGATGGGCCAGGGGGCTTTCGGGAGCAGTACTTC
TRBJ2-7,14,TRBV7-6,NA,NA,CASSPRGVSYEQYF,TGTGCCAGCAGCCCGCGGGGCGTGAGCTACGAGCAGTACTTC
TRBJ2-1,11,TRBV27,NA,NA,CASSFGGEQFF,TGTGCCAGCAGTTTTGGGGGTGAGCAGTTCTTC
TRBJ2-1,15,TRBV28,NA,NA,CASSLTAEIYNEQFF,TGTGCCAGCAGTTTAACCGCAGAGATCTACAATGAGCAGTTCTTC
TRBJ2-1,17,TRBV19,TRBD2,NA,CASSIAVAGSSYNEQFF,TGTGCCAGTAGTATAGCCGTAGCGGGTAGCTCCTACAATGAGCAGTTCTTC
TRBJ1-5,16,TRBV6-1,NA,few,CASSKGRGENNQPQHF,TGTGCCAGCAGCAAGGGGAGGGGCGAGAATAATCAGCCCCAGCATTTT
TRBJ1-4,16,TRBV28,NA,NA,CASSFTHAAAVEKLFF,TGTGCCAGCAGTTTTACCCACGCAGCCGCCGTTGAAAAACTGTTTTTT
TRBJ1-2,14,TRBV27,TRBD1,NA,CASSPTGAHYGYTF,TGTGCCAGCAGCCCTACAGGGGCTCACTATGGCTACACCTTC
TRBJ2-5,12,TRBV19,NA,NA,CASSIPGETQYF,TGTGCCAGTAGTATACCAGGGGAGACCCAGTACTTC
TRBJ2-3,15,TRBV4-3,NA,NA,CASSQDTDSTDTQYF,TGCGCCAGCAGCCAGGACACGGACAGCACAGATACGCAGTATTTT
TRBJ1-2,14,TRBV24-1,NA,NA,CATSDSDVDYGYTF,TGTGCCACCAGTGACTCCGACGTCGACTATGGCTACACCTTC
TRBJ2-7,18,TRBV20-1,TRBD2,NA,CSATKTRTSGYQSYEQYF,TGCAGTGCGACTAAAACGCGGACTAGCGGGTACCAAAGCTACGAGCAGTACTTC
TRBJ1-4,14,TRBV19,NA,NA,CASSRGATNEKLFF,TGTGCCAGTAGTAGAGGGGCAACTAATGAAAAACTGTTTTTT
TRBJ2-7,11,TRBV20-1,TRBD1,NA,CSQGQSYEQYF,TGCAGCCAGGGACAGAGCTACGAGCAGTACTTC
TRBJ2-5,13,TRBV13,TRBD1,NA,CASSLDREETQYF,TGTGCCAGCAGCTTGGACAGGGAAGAGACCCAGTACTTC
TRBJ1-1,15,TRBV24-1,NA,NA,CATSDSQTGNTEAFF,TGTGCCACCAGTGACTCCCAGACGGGGAACACTGAAGCTTTCTTT
TRBJ1-2,14,TRBV29-1,NA,NA,CSVEDGEDNYGYTF,TGCAGCGTTGAAGATGGGGAGGACAACTATGGCTACACCTTC
TRBJ2-1,14,TRBV7-8,NA,NA,CASTASRERNEQFF,TGTGCCAGCACCGCTTCACGGGAGAGGAATGAGCAGTTCTTC
TRBJ2-2,14,TRBV6-4,NA,NA,CASRTGFETGELFF,TGTGCCAGCCGAACAGGGTTTGAGACCGGGGAGCTGTTTTTT
TRBJ2-7,17,TRBV13,TRBD1,NA,CASSLGQETGTANEQYF,TGTGCCAGCAGCTTAGGCCAGGAGACAGGGACAGCCAACGAGCAGTACTTC
TRBJ1-2,14,TRBV28,TRBD1,NA,CASSKTQGIYGYTF,TGTGCCAGCAGCAAAACACAGGGGATCTATGGCTACACCTTC
TRBJ2-3,15,TRBV15,NA,NA,CATSRVGAATDTQYF,TGTGCCACCAGCAGAGTCGGGGCAGCCACAGATACGCAGTATTTT
TRBJ2-3,12,TRBV24-1,NA,NA,CATSMGSDTQYF,TGTGCCACCAGTATGGGCTCAGATACGCAGTATTTT
TRBJ1-2,16,TRBV16,NA,NA,CASSQSGTQVNYGYTF,TGTGCCAGCAGCCAATCGGGTACTCAAGTAAACTATGGCTACACCTTC
TRBJ2-3,14,TRBV4-1,NA,NA,CASSQVASTDTQYF,TGCGCCAGCAGCCAAGTGGCTTCCACAGATACGCAGTATTTT
TRBJ1-2,18,TRBV4-3,TRBD1,NA,CASSQDWDRGPTGYGYTF,TGCGCCAGCAGCCAAGATTGGGACAGGGGGCCCACCGGCTATGGCTACACCTTC
TRBJ2-7,15,TRBV4-2,NA,NA,CASSQDGGQNYEQYF,TGTGCCAGCAGCCAAGATGGGGGCCAGAACTACGAGCAGTACTTC
TRBJ2-3,16,TRBV12-5,NA,NA,CASGLSAGLFTDTQYF,TGTGCTAGTGGTTTGAGTGCGGGACTCTTCACAGATACGCAGTATTTT
TRBJ2-3,14,TRBV12-5,NA,NA,CASGLGLAGDTQYF,TGTGCTAGCGGTTTGGGGCTAGCTGGAGATACGCAGTATTTT
TRBJ1-1,13,TRBV29-1,NA,few,CSVGVVMNTEAFF,TGCAGCGTTGGGGTGGTTATGAACACTGAAGCTTTCTTT
TRBJ2-7,14,TRBV5-1,NA,NA,CASSLDANPYEQYF,TGCGCCAGCAGCTTGGACGCAAATCCCTACGAGCAGTACTTC